Each of the 26 T cell receptor beta chains below was sequenced from the same sample in a study of long-term antiretroviral therapy in people with HIV. The immunoSEQ assay was v3.0, run at survey level. Clones were read by immunoSEQ multiplex PCR, and TCRdb kept only the in-frame ones, dropping some. The sample holds under 25,000 clones, more than 70% seen once. Sample: unsorted PBMCs, taken 0.6 years after starting antiretroviral therapy. The origin of the receptors is a man aged 60 to 69 with HIV.

The chain joins TRBV19 to TRBJ2-7, with TRBD1 identical over 7 bases. The CDR3 loop spans 12 amino acids. Trimming cost V 6 bases and J 3 bases; bases outside gene matches: 2. The germline V gene encodes CDR1 LNHDA and CDR2 SQIVND (reference sequence). The CDR3 reads CASSRQGYEQYF. The CDR3 bases are TGTGCCAGTAGCCGACAGGGCTACGAGCAGTACTTC.

The chain uses TRBV5-8 and TRBJ2-6; D call uncertain. The CDR3 sequence is 14 residues long. V dropped 4 bases and J dropped 5 bases, with 10 bases sitting between them. CDR1 and CDR2 (germline): SGHTS, YDEGEE. For the CDR3, the DNA is TGTGCCAGCAGCGCCACGTGGTGGGCCAACGTCCTGACTTTC. Residues: CASSATWWANVLTF.

The genes are TRBV6-5 and TRBJ2-5, with a tentative D call TRBD2 (6 bases). V was clipped by 4 bases and J by 0 bases, with 12 bases between them. CDR3 length: 15 residues. Germline lookup yields CDR1 MNHEY and CDR2 SVGAGI. The CDR3 loop is CASSLRGLDQETQYF. For the CDR3, the DNA is TGTGCCAGCAGTTTGAGGGGACTGGACCAAGAGACCCAGTACTTC.

The V and J genes are TRBV5-1 and TRBJ2-5; TRBD2 might be the D (7 bases). V lost 0 bases and J 5 bases, leaving 17 bases between the germline ends. In germline, CDR1 is SGHRS, CDR2 YFSETQ. The CDR3 has 16 residues. This CDR3 is CASSLEFGGAGETQYF. CDR3 nucleotides: TGCGCCAGCAGCTTGGAGTTTGGGGGGGCTGGGGAGACCCAGTACTTC.

This chain links TRBV5-8 with TRBJ2-7, with D perhaps TRBD1 (7 bases). Trimming stripped 4 bases from V and 5 bases from J, with 19 bases between. The CDR3 is 15 amino acids. Germline V CDR1 and CDR2: SGHTS, YDEGEE. CDR3 sequence: CASSPGGRGADEQYF. CDR3 sequence (DNA): TGTGCCAGCAGCCCCGGGGGCAGGGGGGCGGACGAGCAGTACTTC.

This clone was seen only once. The chain combines TRBV5-1 with TRBJ2-5, with a tentative D call TRBD1 (5 bases). This CDR3 has 13 residues. The germline CDR1 and CDR2 sequences are SGHRS and YFSETQ. The V and J ends lost 2 bases and 4 bases respectively, with 9 bases between them. DNA for the CDR3: TGCGCCAGCAGCTTAGACAGACGAGAGACCCAGTACTTC. Translated: CASSLDRRETQYF.

On this clone: Its ends do not fully match the called genes, so a read error is possible. The rearrangement joins TRBV5-1 to TRBJ2-7; 10 bases agree with TRBD1. Germline loops: CDR1 SGHRS, CDR2 YFSETQ. The CDR3 runs to 15 residues. CDR3 coding DNA: TGCGCCAGCACCTTGGGGACAGGGGTGACCTACGAGCAGTACTTC. The encoded protein is CASTLGTGVTYEQYF.

The chain is built from TRBV5-4 and TRBJ1-2; 7 positions agree with TRBD1. CDR1 and CDR2 from the germline V gene are SGHNT and YYREEE (reference sequence). Trimming at V came to 4 bases and at J to 8 bases, leaving 8 bases not matched to a gene. This CDR3 comprises 13 residues. CDR3 coding DNA: TGTGCCAGCAGCATTGGGAGGGGACAGGGCTACACCTTC. This translates into CASSIGRGQGYTF.

The chain has TRBV18 and TRBJ2-2, with 10 bases matching TRBD2. CDR3 length: 16 residues. After removal of 3 bases from V and 2 bases from J, the junction contained 3 bases not matched to a gene. CDR1 and CDR2 (germline): KGHSH, LQKENI. The CDR3 nucleotides are TGTGCCAGCTCACCCCAGCGGGGGGGTAACACCGGGGAGCTGTTTTTT. This gives the protein CASSPQRGGNTGELFF.

The chain employs TRBV5-1 and TRBJ2-4, with 7 positions matching TRBD1. The V gene end was trimmed by 3 bases and the J gene end by 8 bases; junction bases not matched to a gene: 8. The CDR3 contains 14 residues. Germline CDR1 and CDR2: SGHRS and YFSETQ. The CDR3 spells CASSYQGDRDIQYF. The CDR3 region has the DNA TGCGCCAGCAGCTACCAGGGGGATCGGGACATTCAGTACTTC.

In this sample, this clone is medium-sized (0.01 to 0.1%). The gene calls are TRBV5-1 and TRBJ1-1; D is undetermined. Germline V gene sequence: CDR1 SGHRS, CDR2 YFSETQ. The CDR3 extends over 11 amino acids. Trimming shortened V by 0 bases and J by 7 bases, and 4 bases separated the two germline ends. CDR3: CASSLVGEAFF. The CDR3 DNA follows: TGCGCCAGCAGCTTGGTGGGTGAAGCTTTCTTT.

The chain recombines TRBV28 with TRBJ1-1; no firm D call. Trimming cost V 5 bases and J 1 base, with 14 bases left between them. Germline values: CDR1 MDHEN, CDR2 SYDVKM. This CDR3 has 15 residues. The CDR3 DNA follows: TGTGCCAGCAGTCCCCCGGGAGCCCAGAACACTGAAGCTTTCTTT. As protein: CASSPPGAQNTEAFF. The entire variable domain, with the rest obtained from reference TRBV28 and TRBJ1-1, is as follows: DVKVTQSSRYLVKRTGEKVFLECVQDMDHENMFWYRQDPGLGLRLIYFSYDVKMKEKGDIPEGYSVSREKKERFSLILESASTNQTSMYLCASSPPGAQNTEAFFGQGTRLTVV.

The V and J genes are TRBV18 and TRBJ2-7, with D perhaps TRBD2 (5 bases). CDR1 and CDR2 from the germline V gene are KGHSH and LQKENI. Trimming pared 3 bases from V and 2 bases from J, leaving 14 bases between. The CDR3 covers 15 residues. As DNA, the CDR3 is TGTGCCAGCTCACCGGCTAGGACTCTAGCCTACGAGCAGTACTTC. Encoded protein: CASSPARTLAYEQYF.

This chain joins TRBV2 and TRBJ2-5, with TRBD1 matching 7 bases. Germline V gene lookup returns CDR1 SNHLY and CDR2 FYNNEI. Trimming at V came to 4 bases and at J to 2 bases, leaving 4 bases not matched to a gene. The CDR3 is 14 amino acids. DNA of the CDR3: TGTGCCAGCAGTGTAGGGGGCGGTCAAGAGACCCAGTACTTC. It codes for CASSVGGGQETQYF.

This clone showed up just a few times. The V gene is TRBV7-9, the J gene TRBJ1-5; maybe TRBD1 (5 bases). The CDR3 runs 13 residues. V lost 5 bases and J 4 bases, leaving 9 bases between the germline ends. The germline V gene encodes CDR1 SEHNR and CDR2 FQNEAQ (reference sequence). The CDR3 DNA reads TGTGCCAGCAGCCCAACAGGTAATCAGCCCCAGCATTTT. This encodes CASSPTGNQPQHF.

The rearrangement links TRBV18 to TRBJ2-1; D uncertain. The germline V gene encodes CDR1 KGHSH and CDR2 LQKENI. V was trimmed by 5 bases and J by 3 bases, leaving 14 bases between them. The CDR3 length is 15 residues. Here the CDR3 DNA reads TGTGCCAGCTCAGTGGCTCCCCTAGTCTACAATGAGCAGTTCTTC. As protein: CASSVAPLVYNEQFF.

V is TRBV7-6 and J is TRBJ1-3; D is undetermined. Looked up from germline, CDR1 is SGHVS and CDR2 is FNYEAQ. V gave up 5 bases and J gave up 0 bases, with 14 bases separating them. The CDR3 has 16 amino acids. The CDR3 nucleotides are TGTGCCAGCAGCAGCCAAGGAGTCCCCTCTGGAAACACCATATATTTT. It is translated as CASSSQGVPSGNTIYF.

The V gene is TRBV9, the J gene TRBJ2-2, with D perhaps matching TRBD2 (5 bases). Germline V gives CDR1 SGDLS, CDR2 YYNGEE. The CDR3 runs 17 residues. Trimming stripped 4 bases from V and 5 bases from J, with 21 bases between. The CDR3 DNA is TGTGCCAGCAGCTTCCAACCGATACGGGAATGGACCGGGGAGCTGTTTTTT. As protein: CASSFQPIREWTGELFF.

V and J are TRBV5-1 and TRBJ1-1, with 8 bases that match TRBD1. This CDR3 has 15 residues. Germline trimming cut 4 bases from V and 1 base from J; bases unmatched to any gene: 6. Germline loops: CDR1 SGHRS, CDR2 YFSETQ. In DNA, the CDR3 is TGCGCCAGCAGCCCCGGTGGGACAGGGAACACTGAAGCTTTCTTT. Translation gives CASSPGGTGNTEAFF.

This rearrangement joins TRBV14 to TRBJ2-1, with 7 bases that match TRBD1. Trimming took 0 bases from V and 4 from J; bases not matched to a gene: 6. Germline V gene sequence: CDR1 SGHDN, CDR2 FVKESK. CDR3 length: 16 amino acids. The CDR3 DNA reads as TGTGCCAGCAGCCAAGATCAAGGGACAGTATACAATGAGCAGTTCTTC. It translates to CASSQDQGTVYNEQFF.

This chain connects TRBV6-5 to TRBJ1-3; no reliable D call. Germline V gene sequence: CDR1 MNHEY, CDR2 SVGAGI. The V gene lost 2 bases and the J gene lost 8 bases, with 4 bases spanning the gap. This CDR3 has 11 amino acids. As DNA, the CDR3 is TGTGCCAGCAGTTACGGGGACACCATATATTTT. Translating it yields CASSYGDTIYF.

This rearrangement joins TRBV30 to TRBJ1-1; D is ambiguous. The CDR3 is made up of 13 amino acids. Germline CDR1 reads GTSNPN; CDR2 reads SVGIG (reference sequence). V was shortened by 7 bases and J by 6 bases, with 18 bases between the two germline ends. In DNA, the CDR3 is TGTGCCTTTCAAGCGGACGCCGGGGCTGAAGCTTTCTTT. Amino acids: CAFQADAGAEAFF. Full variable domain (outside the CDR3, taken from reference TRBV30 and TRBJ1-1): SQTIHQWPATLVQPVGSPLSLECTVEGTSNPNLYWYRQAAGRGLQLLFYSVGIGQISSEVPQNLSASRPQDRQFILSSKKLLLSDSGFYLCAFQADAGAEAFFGQGTRLTVV.

This chain connects TRBV11-2 to TRBJ1-2, with 9 bases lining up with TRBD1. Germline assignment: CDR1 SGHAT and CDR2 FQNNGV. Trimming took 1 base from V and 4 from J; bases not matched to a gene: 1. The CDR3 has 14 amino acids. In nucleotides, the CDR3 is TGTGCCAGCAGCTTAGTGGACAGGGGCTATGGCTACACCTTC. It yields the protein CASSLVDRGYGYTF.

The genes are TRBV5-1 and TRBJ1-1; TRBD1 is a possible D gene (5 bases). This CDR3 has 13 amino acids. CDR1 is SGHRS and CDR2 is YFSETQ in the germline V gene. V lost 2 bases and J lost 4, with 9 bases in between. In DNA form, the CDR3 reads TGCGCCAGCAGCTTAGAGGGGACCACTGAAGCTTTCTTT. It specifies CASSLEGTTEAFF.

The chain links TRBV2 to TRBJ1-5; the D is unclear. CDR1 and CDR2 from the germline V gene are SNHLY and FYNNEI. The CDR3 runs 12 residues. Trimming stripped 4 bases from V and 6 bases from J, with 7 bases between. DNA for the CDR3: TGTGCCAGCAGTGGGCAGGTTCAGCCCCAGCATTTT. This encodes CASSGQVQPQHF.

V usage is TRBV27 and J usage is TRBJ2-2; a weak D match, TRBD1 (6 bases). Germline CDR1 reads MNHEY; CDR2 reads SMNVEV (reference sequence). This CDR3 comprises 14 residues. V shed 6 bases and J shed 3 bases, with 11 bases lying between them. The DNA for the CDR3 is TGTGCCAGCAGCCGCGGACAGTACACCGGGGAGCTGTTTTTT. It codes for CASSRGQYTGELFF.